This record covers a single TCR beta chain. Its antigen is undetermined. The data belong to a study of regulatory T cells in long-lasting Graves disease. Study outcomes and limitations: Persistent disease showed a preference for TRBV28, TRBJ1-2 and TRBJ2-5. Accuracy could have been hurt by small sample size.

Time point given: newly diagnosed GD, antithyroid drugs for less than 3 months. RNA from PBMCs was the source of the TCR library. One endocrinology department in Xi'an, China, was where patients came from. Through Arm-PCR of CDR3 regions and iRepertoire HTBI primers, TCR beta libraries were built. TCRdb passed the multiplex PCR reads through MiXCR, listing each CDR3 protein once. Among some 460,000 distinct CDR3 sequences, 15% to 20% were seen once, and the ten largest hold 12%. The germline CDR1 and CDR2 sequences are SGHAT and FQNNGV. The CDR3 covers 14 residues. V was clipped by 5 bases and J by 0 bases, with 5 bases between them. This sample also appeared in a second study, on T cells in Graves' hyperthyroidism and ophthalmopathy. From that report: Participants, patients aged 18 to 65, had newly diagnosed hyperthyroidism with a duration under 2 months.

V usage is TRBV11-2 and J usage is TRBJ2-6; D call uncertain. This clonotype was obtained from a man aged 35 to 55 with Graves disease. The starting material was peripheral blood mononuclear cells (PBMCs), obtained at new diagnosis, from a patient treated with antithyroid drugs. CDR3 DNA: TGTGCCAGCAGCCCGTTCTCTGGGGCCAACGTCCTGACTTTC. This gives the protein CASSPFSGANVLTF. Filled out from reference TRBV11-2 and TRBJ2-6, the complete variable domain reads EAGVAQSPRYKIIEKRQSVAFWCNPISGHATLYWYQQILGQGPKLLIQFQNNGVVDDSQLPKDRFSAERLKGVDSTLKIQPAKLEDSAVYLCASSPFSGANVLTFGAGSRLTVL.